This paragraph reports one TCR beta chain. Authors' analysis steps: Counts of nucleated cells, estimated from reference gene primer amplification, were obtained. Only in-frame clones appear in the TCRdb table, and some are missing; sequencing was by immunoSEQ multiplex PCR. Clone size and the V and J calls come from that table; the DNA yielded D and trimming. The sample shows about 130,000 clones, around 86% of them seen only once. The data are from a study of blood T cell repertoires in COVID-19. Looking at the study overall: Sample material is recorded as cDNA or gDNA derived from T cells, B-cell-depleted T cells, or PBMCs.

This TCR was sampled from a woman older than 75 with acute or convalescent COVID-19. Sequenced material: peripheral blood.

CDR3 DNA sequence: TGTGCCAGCAGTACGGACTTGAACACTGAAGCTTTCTTT. Translating gives CASSTDLNTEAFF. J is TRBJ1-1 and V is TRBV6-5, with D uncertain. Trimming cost V 5 bases and J 0 bases, with 7 bases left between them. CDR1 and CDR2 from the germline V gene are MNHEY and SVGAGI. The CDR3 covers 13 residues.